What follows are 23 T cell receptor beta chains derived from one specimen sequenced in a study of cytomegalovirus exposure and HLA in healthy donors (dated by TCRdb to about 2017). Library method: the immunoSEQ multiplex PCR assay. For the multiplex PCR, a mixture combining 60 forward primers for TCR Vbeta segments and 13 reverse primers for TCR Jbeta segments was used. TCRdb limited this immuneACCESS table to in-frame rearrangements with V and J called. A share of clones is missing; checked studies link under half to unresolved V genes, and the rest is unexplained. In this sample the table shows about 190,000 clones, under 85% of which occur a single time. The ten biggest clones cover roughly 1.5% of the sample. The sequencing sample was made of PBMCs. The source is a woman aged 18-29 years in good health and CMV-seronegative.

The chain uses TRBV15 and TRBJ1-5, with 8 bases identical to TRBD1. Germline CDR1 is LNHNV and CDR2 is YYDKDF (reference sequence). The CDR3 has 15 amino acids. After removal of 5 bases from V and 4 bases from J, the junction contained 7 bases not matched to a gene. In DNA form, the CDR3 reads TGTGCCACCAGCGTCAGGACAGGGCCGAATCAGCCCCAGCATTTT. Translated, it gives CATSVRTGPNQPQHF.

This chain joins TRBV30 and TRBJ2-1, with 15 bases identical to TRBD2. CDR3 size: 16 residues. CDR1 GTSNPN and CDR2 SVGIG come from the germline V gene (reference sequence). V dropped 2 bases and J dropped 9; count of bases not matched to a gene: 8. The CDR3 bases are TGTGCCTGGAGTCGCGGACTAGCGGGAGGGCTAAGTGAGCAGTTCTTC. Its protein product is CAWSRGLAGGLSEQFF.

This chain connects TRBV19 to TRBJ2-7; weak D call: TRBD1 (5 bases). Trimming removed 10 bases at V and 4 bases at J, with 17 bases between. The CDR3 is 13 amino acids. Germline V lookup: CDR1 LNHDA, CDR2 SQIVND (reference sequence). CDR3 in DNA: TGTGCCACGAAAGGGGCTGGGGAATACGAGCAGTACTTC. It translates to CATKGAGEYEQYF. Full variable domain (outside the CDR3, taken from reference TRBV19 and TRBJ2-7): DGGITQSPKYLFRKEGQNVTLSCEQNLNHDAMYWYRQDPGQGLRLIYYSQIVNDFQKGDIAEGYSVSREKKESFPLTVTSAQKNPTAFYLCATKGAGEYEQYFGPGTRLTVT.

A note on this clone: This sample also contains other DNA sequences that code for the same CDR3. The chain recombines TRBV6-1 with TRBJ1-2; TRBD1 matches 9 bases. The length of the CDR3 is 14 residues. The germline CDR1 and CDR2 sequences are MNHNS and SASEGT. With 4 bases clipped from V and 3 bases from J, the junction kept 3 bases outside the gene matches. CDR3 DNA sequence: TGTGCCAGCAGTGGGACAGGGGACCACTATGGCTACACCTTC. This encodes CASSGTGDHYGYTF.

Turning to this clone: The sample contains more than one DNA sequence encoding this CDR3. V and J are TRBV29-1 and TRBJ1-1; 7 bases fit TRBD1. The CDR3 totals 12 residues. Germline CDR1 reads SQVTM; CDR2 reads ANQGSEA. Trimming took 7 bases from V and 1 from J; bases not matched to a gene: 3. Here the CDR3 DNA reads TGCAGCGGTCGACAGGGGAACACTGAAGCTTTCTTT. This sequence encodes CSGRQGNTEAFF.

V and J are TRBV29-1 and TRBJ2-5, with 8 bases matching TRBD1. The CDR3 runs to 13 residues. CDR1 SQVTM and CDR2 ANQGSEA come from the germline V gene. Losses at the gene ends were 6 bases for V and 1 base for J; bases not matched to a gene: 4. CDR3 sequence reads: CSVTGQGQETQYF. DNA of the CDR3: TGCAGCGTGACTGGACAGGGCCAAGAGACCCAGTACTTC. Full variable domain (missing parts from reference TRBV29-1 and TRBJ2-5): SAVISQKPSRDICQRGTSLTIQCQVDSQVTMMFWYRQQPGQSLTLIATANQGSEATYESGFVIDKFPISRPNLTFSTLTVSNMSPEDSSIYLCSVTGQGQETQYFGPGTRLLVL.

This clone was recorded a few times. The CDR3 here is CAVRQTYEQYF. Written as DNA, the CDR3 is TGTGCCGTCAGGCAAACCTACGAGCAGTACTTC. The genes are TRBV30 and TRBJ2-7; no clear D. CDR1 is GTSNPN, CDR2 SVGIG, per germline (reference sequence). This CDR3 is 11 amino acids long. Trimming cost V 8 bases and J 2 bases, with 10 bases left between them.

V is TRBV7-2 and J is TRBJ1-3; perhaps TRBD1 as D (5 bases). V lost 5 bases and J 4 bases, leaving 15 bases between the germline ends. Germline CDR1 is SGHTA and CDR2 is FQGNSA. The CDR3 is 15 amino acids. DNA for the CDR3: TGTGCCAGCAGCACGGACATCACGACGGGAAACACCATATATTTT. Translation gives CASSTDITTGNTIYF.

V is TRBV11-2 and J is TRBJ2-7; D is ambiguous. CDR3 length: 12 residues. Trimming shortened V by 1 base and J by 3 bases, and 4 bases separated the two germline ends. Germline V CDR1 and CDR2: SGHAT, FQNNGV. For the CDR3, the DNA is TGTGCCAGCAGCTTAGGGAGCTACGAGCAGTACTTC. This codes for CASSLGSYEQYF.

The V gene is TRBV19, the J gene TRBJ2-7; TRBD1 matches at 7 bases. The CDR3 totals 13 residues. V lost 6 bases, J lost 2 bases, and 4 bases stayed unmatched. Germline assignment: CDR1 LNHDA and CDR2 SQIVND (reference sequence). In DNA form, the CDR3 reads TGTGCCAGTAGCGGACAGGCTCCCTACGAGCAGTACTTC. Residues: CASSGQAPYEQYF.

The V call is TRBV11-2, the J call TRBJ2-1; D is possibly TRBD2 (7 bases). Trimming took 5 bases from V and 0 from J, leaving 17 bases between them. The V gene's germline CDR1 is SGHAT and CDR2 FQNNGV. The CDR3 runs to 17 residues. In nucleotides, the CDR3 is TGTGCCAGCAGCGGGGTGCGGGGGCTGAGCTCCTACAATGAGCAGTTCTTC. This translates into CASSGVRGLSSYNEQFF. The variable domain in full, with the rest retrieved from reference TRBV11-2 and TRBJ2-1, is EAGVAQSPRYKIIEKRQSVAFWCNPISGHATLYWYQQILGQGPKLLIQFQNNGVVDDSQLPKDRFSAERLKGVDSTLKIQPAKLEDSAVYLCASSGVRGLSSYNEQFFGPGTRLTVL.

In its sample, this clone was seen a few times. The rearrangement joins TRBV21-1 to TRBJ2-1; TRBD2 was called by the table and not checked on the DNA. TRBV21-1 is a pseudogene. The CDR3 extends over 17 amino acids. In DNA form, the CDR3 reads TGTGCCAGCAGCAAAGCGGGGACTAGCGGGAGAAACAATGAGCAGTTCTTC. Residues: CASSKAGTSGRNNEQFF.

The chain combines TRBV6-5 with TRBJ2-1, with 10 bases aligning to TRBD2. The trim removed 5 bases at V and 4 bases at J, leaving 5 bases unmatched. Germline assignment: CDR1 MNHEY and CDR2 SVGAGI. This CDR3 spans 15 amino acids. The CDR3 region has the DNA TGTGCCAGCAGTCGAAGCGGGGGGGATTACAATGAGCAGTTCTTC. It codes for CASSRSGGDYNEQFF.

This clone turned up a few times. The chain carries TRBV5-8 and TRBJ1-1; possibly TRBD1 for D (5 bases). The V and J ends lost 5 bases and 6 bases respectively, with 20 bases between them. CDR3 size: 15 residues. Germline V gene sequence: CDR1 SGHTS, CDR2 YDEGEE. The CDR3 sequence: CASRLTSERGPEAFF. The CDR3 coding sequence is TGTGCCAGCAGGTTGACCTCTGAGCGGGGCCCTGAAGCTTTCTTT.

About this clone itself: The identical CDR3 is also encoded by other nucleotide sequences in the sample. The CDR3 is CAWTSGGYEQYF. The CDR3 bases are TGTGCCTGGACGTCTGGAGGTTACGAGCAGTACTTC. This sequence joins TRBV30 and TRBJ2-5, with D possibly matching TRBD2 (5 bases). The DNA end lines up better with TRBJ2-7; the J call may be wrong. The CDR3 spans 12 residues. Germline-derived CDR1 and CDR2 are GTSNPN and SVGIG (reference sequence).

This chain connects TRBV7-3 to TRBJ1-1, with 7 bases that match TRBD1. This CDR3 region has 13 residues. Per the germline V gene, CDR1 is SGHTA and CDR2 is FQGTGA. J lost 3 bases, V lost 6 bases, and 4 bases had no gene match. CDR3 sequence: CASSSGTDTEAFF. CDR3 nucleotides: TGTGCCAGCAGTTCCGGGACAGACACTGAAGCTTTCTTT.

The chain has TRBV11-1 and TRBJ2-7; TRBD2 matches 7 bases. V was pared by 0 bases and J by 2 bases, with 4 bases of the junction left unmatched. CDR1 SGHAT and CDR2 FQDESV come from the germline V gene (reference sequence). CDR3 length: 15 amino acids. CDR3 sequence: CASSLAPGGPYEQYF. Written as DNA, the CDR3 is TGTGCCAGCAGCTTAGCCCCGGGAGGCCCCTACGAGCAGTACTTC.

This chain joins TRBV4-2 and TRBJ2-3; 10 bases align to TRBD2. V lost 0 bases, J lost 2 bases, and 8 bases stayed unmatched. CDR1 and CDR2 (germline): LGHNA, YNFKEQ. The CDR3 covers 18 residues. CDR3 sequence reads: CASSQDPPAGGNTDTQYF. The CDR3 nucleotides read TGTGCCAGCAGCCAAGATCCCCCAGCGGGGGGGAACACAGATACGCAGTATTTT.

This chain links TRBV10-3 with TRBJ2-3, with 16 bases lining up with TRBD2. J gave up 0 bases and V 3 bases, and 3 bases lay outside the gene matches. Germline V gene lookup returns CDR1 ENHRY and CDR2 SYGVKD. The CDR3 runs to 18 residues. This CDR3 is CAISEGTSGRVSTDTQYF. CDR3 sequence (DNA): TGTGCCATCAGTGAAGGGACTAGCGGGAGGGTTAGCACAGATACGCAGTATTTT.

This sequence joins TRBV27 and TRBJ2-2, with 9 bases lining up with TRBD2. J was trimmed by 0 bases and V by 5 bases; bases with no gene match: 1. Germline CDR1 reads MNHEY; CDR2 reads SMNVEV (reference sequence). This CDR3 is 15 amino acids long. CDR3 in amino acids: CASSTSGSNTGELFF. The CDR3, as DNA: TGTGCCAGCAGTACTAGCGGGTCGAACACCGGGGAGCTGTTTTTT.

In nucleotides, the CDR3 is TGCGCCAGCAGCCAAGACCTCAGTTATGGAAACACCATATATTTT. It translates to CASSQDLSYGNTIYF. The gene calls are TRBV4-1 and TRBJ1-3; D unresolved. V dropped 0 bases and J dropped 3 bases, with 9 bases sitting between them. CDR1 and CDR2 from the germline V gene are MGHRA and YSYEKL. This CDR3 region has 15 residues.

This clone was detected only once. The V gene is TRBV5-1, the J gene TRBJ2-4, with a tentative D call TRBD1 (6 bases). V lost 4 bases to trimming and J lost 5 bases, with 16 bases between them. Germline CDR1 reads SGHRS; CDR2 reads YFSETQ. This CDR3 comprises 15 residues. In nucleotides, the CDR3 is TGCGCCAGCAGCCATAGTGACAGGCACCAAAACATTCAGTACTTC. Residues: CASSHSDRHQNIQYF.

This chain links TRBV19 with TRBJ1-2; D possibly corresponds to TRBD1 (5 bases). From germline, CDR1 is LNHDA and CDR2 SQIVND (reference sequence). CDR3 length: 13 amino acids. V lost 5 bases and J 3 bases, leaving 10 bases between the germline ends. The CDR3 reads CASSGTRDYGYTF. Here the CDR3 DNA reads TGTGCCAGTAGTGGGACTAGGGACTATGGCTACACCTTC.